This T cell receptor beta chain was recovered during a study of cytomegalovirus exposure and HLA in healthy donors. Germline lookup yields CDR1 SGHTS and CDR2 YDEGEE. CDR3 length: 14 amino acids. Trimming at V came to 0 bases and at J to 4 bases, leaving 0 bases not matched to a gene. The PCR was carried out with 60 Vbeta primers and 13 Jbeta primers. Clones were read by immunoSEQ multiplex PCR, and TCRdb kept only the in-frame ones, dropping some. The table includes 100,000 to 150,000 clones, 65% to 90% detected once. This chain links TRBV5-8 with TRBJ2-1, with TRBD1 matching over 8 bases. The sample consisted of PBMCs. The source of this sequence is a woman aged 18-29 years in good health and CMV-seropositive. CDR3 protein: CASSLGTGYNEQFF. The DNA of the CDR3 is TGTGCCAGCAGCTTGGGGACAGGGTACAATGAGCAGTTCTTC.